This is a list of T cell receptor beta chains from one sample in a study of cytomegalovirus exposure and HLA in healthy donors. Produced via immunoSEQ multiplex PCR; TCRdb's table is partial and in-frame only. The sample yields 130,000 or so clones, roughly four fifths seen once. Sequenced input: PBMCs. The source of these receptors is a man younger than 30 in good health and CMV-seronegative. Each CDR3 is given with its conserved first and last residue. The order of the fields is V gene, J gene, D gene, clone size, CDR3 DNA, CDR3 protein. A D gene is named only where the DNA matches it firmly. Only some rows state a clone size, as once, few, many or a class for expanded clones.

TRBV18	TRBJ1-1	-	-	TGTGCCAGCTCAACGGGGGGGGTCACTGAAGCTTTCTTT	CASSTGGVTEAFF
TRBV5-1	TRBJ1-1	-	-	TGCGCCAGCAGTTCCAGTGGGCGGGGGGACACCACTGAAGCTTTCTTT	CASSSSGRGDTTEAFF
TRBV7-9	TRBJ2-7	-	-	TGTGCCAGCAGCTTAGGGAGGGTAACCGAATACGAGCAGTACTTC	CASSLGRVTEYEQYF
TRBV18	TRBJ2-7	TRBD1	-	TGTGCCAGCTCACCTCCGGGACAGGGGGTAGTCAACGAGCAGTACTTC	CASSPPGQGVVNEQYF
TRBV2	TRBJ2-7	TRBD2	-	TGTGCCAGCAGCGGGACTAGCGGGGGGTACGAGCAGTACTTC	CASSGTSGGYEQYF
TRBV27	TRBJ2-3	TRBD2	-	TGTGCCAGCAGGCAGGGAGGGGGCACAGATACGCAGTATTTT	CASRQGGGTDTQYF
TRBV7-2	TRBJ2-6	-	-	TGTGCCAGCAGTCCGAGCTCTGGGGCCAACGTCCTGACTTTC	CASSPSSGANVLTF
TRBV27	TRBJ1-2	-	-	TGTGCCAGCAGTTTATCCGCCGGGGGGGGAAGAGGCTACACCTTC	CASSLSAGGGRGYTF
TRBV4-2	TRBJ1-5	-	-	TGTGCCAGCAGCCAAGATGGGGGGGAAAATCAGCCCCAGCATTTT	CASSQDGGENQPQHF
TRBV5-1	TRBJ1-5	-	-	TGCGCCATTTCAGCGGATCCTTCAGCCCATAGCAATCAGCCCCAGCATTTT	CAISADPSAHSNQPQHF
TRBV27	TRBJ2-7	TRBD1	-	TGTGCCAGCAGTGGACAGGTTCTAAGGGAGCAGTACTTC	CASSGQVLREQYF
TRBV12-5	TRBJ2-7	-	-	TGTGCTAGTGCCCTTGGACAGAACTACGAGCAGTACTTC	CASALGQNYEQYF
TRBV5-1	TRBJ1-6	TRBD1	-	TGCGCCAGCAGAGGACAGGGTACGGGGCCGAATTCACCCCTCCACTTT	CASRGQGTGPNSPLHF
TRBV29-1	TRBJ1-1	-	-	TGCAGCGTGACAGTGATGAACACTGAAGCTTTCTTT	CSVTVMNTEAFF
TRBV7-2	TRBJ2-7	-	-	TGTGCCAGCAGCTTAATCGCTGAAAGAGGCGAGCAGTACTTC	CASSLIAERGEQYF
TRBV13	TRBJ1-2	-	-	TGTGCCAGCAGCACGTCCCAGGCCAACTATGGCTACACCTTC	CASSTSQANYGYTF
TRBV7-9	TRBJ1-1	TRBD1	-	TGTGCCAGCAGTCCCGGGACAGGGGGCTTTGGGAACACTGAAGCTTTCTTT	CASSPGTGGFGNTEAFF
TRBV28	TRBJ2-1	TRBD2	-	TGTGCCAGCAGCCCCGTTGGTAGCGGGGGTTACAATGAGCAGTTCTTC	CASSPVGSGGYNEQFF
TRBV19	TRBJ2-5	TRBD2	-	TGTGCCAGTAGCCGCTGGGGGGGAGAGACCCAGTACTTC	CASSRWGGETQYF
TRBV9	TRBJ1-2	-	-	TGTGCCAGCAGCGTAGGGCAGGGAAACTATGGCTACACCTTC	CASSVGQGNYGYTF
TRBV7-2	TRBJ2-7	-	-	TGTGCCAGCAGCTTAGCGGCAGGGTCCTACGAGCAGTACTTC	CASSLAAGSYEQYF
TRBV7-3	TRBJ2-7	-	-	TGTGCCAGCAGCTTATGGCAGGGTCACGACGAGCAGTACTTC	CASSLWQGHDEQYF
TRBV6-5	TRBJ2-1	TRBD1	-	TGTGCCAGCAGGTCCGGGACAGGAGCCTTTGTGGAGCAGTTCTTC	CASRSGTGAFVEQFF
TRBV5-1	TRBJ2-7	-	-	TGCGCCAGCAGCCCGGGTGCAGAGCCCTCCTACGAGCAGTACTTC	CASSPGAEPSYEQYF
TRBV4-3	TRBJ2-3	-	-	TGCGCCAGCAGCCAAGGATCCCGCGGCACAGATACGCAGTATTTT	CASSQGSRGTDTQYF
TRBV10-2	TRBJ1-2	-	-	TGCGCCAGCAGTACTAGACGAGGCTACACCTTC	CASSTRRGYTF
TRBV9	TRBJ2-2	-	few	TGTGCCAGCAGCCCTTCCGTCACCGGGGAGCTGTTTTTT	CASSPSVTGELFF
TRBV18	TRBJ1-2	-	once	TGTGCCAGCTCACCAGGGGGGGACTATGGCTACACCTTC	CASSPGGDYGYTF
TRBV19	TRBJ1-2	TRBD1	-	TGTGCCAGTAATCCGCGGACAGGGGGTATACATGGCTACACCTTC	CASNPRTGGIHGYTF
TRBV27	TRBJ2-6	-	-	TGTGCCAGCAGTTTAACGAGCTCTGGGGCCAACGTCCTGACTTTC	CASSLTSSGANVLTF
TRBV7-2	TRBJ2-7	TRBD1	-	TGTGCCAGCAGCTTTGGGACAGGGCTCTACGAGCAGTACTTC	CASSFGTGLYEQYF
TRBV19	TRBJ2-6	-	-	TGTGCCAGTAGTATACCGAGGTCTGGGGCCAACGTCCTGACTTTC	CASSIPRSGANVLTF